This T cell receptor beta chain stems from a study of blood T cells in healthy people across ages. The study isolated at least 7 million PBMCs from each sample. Findings and limits, study-wide: The study found TCR beta diversity correlated strongly with naive T cell percentage. It was held that diversity estimates obtained from one million T cells represented underestimates.

The ends were cut back, 6 bases at V and 7 bases at J, with 19 bases in the middle. The CDR3 length is 16 residues. Per germline, CDR1 MNHEY and CDR2 SVGEGT. A sample-barcoded 5' primer and a J-beta primer mix were used in a second PCR of roughly 6 to 11 cycles. TCRdb re-analysed the 5' RACE reads in MiXCR, keeping a single row per CDR3 protein. Of 700,000 or so distinct CDR3 sequences listed, around 38% were seen once; the top ten hold roughly 30%. Regarding this clonotype: Its antigen is not known.

This receptor was obtained from an elderly man in good health. The rearrangement uses TRBV6-2 or TRBV6-3 and TRBJ1-6, with D uncertain. The sample taken for sequencing was blood. The CDR3 DNA reads as TGTGCCAGCAGCCGCCCCGAAACCGGAGGGAATTCACCCCTCCACTTT. The encoded protein is CASSRPETGGNSPLHF.